One sample yielded the 4 T cell receptor beta chains listed below, sequenced in a study of molecular identifiers for immune sequencing clone quantification. TCRdb independently ran MiXCR on the PCR reads; one entry per CDR3 protein. Of 50,000 or so distinct CDR3 sequences listed, almost 25% were seen once; the top ten hold about 2%. The source material was naive CD8+ T cells from blood, with Jurkat cell RNA spiked in. Subset: FACS-sorted CD8+CD4-CCR7+CD45RA+ naive T cells. These receptors were taken from a human donor in good health. Some libraries in this study had Jurkat cell RNA spiked in.

The sample holds many counts of this clonotype. The rearrangement links TRBV30 to TRBJ2-3; tentatively, D is TRBD1 (6 bases). Trimming took off 0 bases at V and 0 bases at J, with 13 bases between the two ends. The CDR3 extends over 16 amino acids. Germline V gene lookup returns CDR1 GTSNPN and CDR2 SVGIG (reference sequence). CDR3 loop: CAWSVIQGRSTDTQYF. In DNA, the CDR3 is TGTGCCTGGAGTGTAATACAGGGACGAAGCACAGATACGCAGTATTTT. The variable domain in full, with the rest retrieved from reference TRBV30 and TRBJ2-3, is SQTIHQWPATLVQPVGSPLSLECTVEGTSNPNLYWYRQAAGRGLQLLFYSVGIGQISSEVPQNLSASRPQDRQFILSSKKLLLSDSGFYLCAWSVIQGRSTDTQYFGPGTRLTVL.

On this clonotype itself: This may arise from a read error, as a much more abundant clone is one base away. The chain carries TRBV28 and TRBJ2-7; D may be TRBD2 (5 bases). Per germline, CDR1 MDHEN and CDR2 SYDVKM. The CDR3 runs to 13 residues. As DNA, the CDR3 is TGTACCAGCAGTCCCGGGGTCTCCTACGAGCAGTACTTC. This encodes CTSSPGVSYEQYF.

This clonotype was seen many times. The chain employs TRBV7-9 and TRBJ2-5, with D possibly being TRBD1 (5 bases). V was trimmed by 1 base and J by 1 base, leaving 13 bases between them. The CDR3 contains 16 residues. Germline V gene lookup returns CDR1 SEHNR and CDR2 FQNEAQ (reference sequence). CDR3 in amino acids: CASSLGASRVQETQYF. The CDR3 bases are TGTGCCAGCAGCTTAGGAGCCAGCAGGGTCCAAGAGACCCAGTACTTC.

This clonotype was detected ten times or more. This chain connects TRBV5-8 to TRBJ2-3, with 8 bases fitting TRBD1. Germline V CDR1 and CDR2: SGHTS, YDEGEE. V gave up 4 bases and J gave up 4 bases; unmatched junction bases: 14. The CDR3 has 17 amino acids. The CDR3 nucleotides are TGTGCCAGCAGCAAAGATCCGGAGACAGGGGCCTCAGATACGCAGTATTTT. It encodes CASSKDPETGASDTQYF.